This T cell receptor beta chain was observed in a study of T-cell memory formation after mild COVID-19. Study-level findings and limits: CD4/CD8 balance held among clones contracting day 15 to 85, and later expanders leaned CD4+.

This CDR3 has 15 amino acids. The V and J ends lost 3 bases and 8 bases respectively, with 16 bases between them. There are a few counts of this clonotype. Its antigen is unidentified. Libraries for TCRalpha and TCRbeta carried sample barcodes and unique molecular identifiers via 5'RACE. TCRdb analysed the 5' RACE reads with MiXCR anew, one entry per CDR3 protein. The sample shows fewer than 250,000 distinct CDR3 sequences, over 9.5% of them seen only once. The receptor was isolated from a man aged 18 to 29 who had mild COVID-19 (a few samples of this study predate the infection). Cell type and time point are not known. Material for sequencing was PBMCs or a T cell subset sorted from them (not recorded which). The chain employs TRBV12-3 or TRBV12-4 and TRBJ1-4, with D hard to call. CDR3 sequence (DNA): TGTGCCAGCAGTTTGTCCGGACCCTCCTCAGAAAAACTGTTTTTT. Its translation is CASSLSGPSSEKLFF.